These 12 T cell receptor beta chains were sequenced from one sample in a study of Ad26.COV2.S vaccination and SARS-CoV-2 variants. Clones were read by immunoSEQ multiplex PCR, and TCRdb kept only the in-frame ones, dropping some. This sample has around 350,000 clones, with 90% to 95% found just once. The sequences come from peripheral blood, collected after recovery from COVID-19. The receptors here all came from a human donor who had recovered from COVID-19.

About this clone: Within the sample, other DNA sequences also encode this same CDR3. The rearrangement joins TRBV3-1 (or the pseudogene TRBV3-2) to TRBJ1-6; 7 bases are shared with TRBD1. The CDR3 is made up of 14 amino acids. Losses at the gene ends were 4 bases for V and 9 bases for J; bases not matched to a gene: 6. In germline, CDR1 is LGHDT, CDR2 YNNKEL (reference sequence). The CDR3 DNA is TGTGCCAGCAGCCCGCAGGGGGGATTTTCACCCCTCCACTTT. It encodes CASSPQGGFSPLHF.

The gene calls are TRBV4-3 and TRBJ2-1; 8 nucleotides align to TRBD1. Trimming took 2 bases from V and 0 from J; bases not matched to a gene: 3. Germline lookup yields CDR1 LGHNA and CDR2 YSLEER. This CDR3 is 16 amino acids long. CDR3 bases: TGCGCCAGCAGCCAACAAACAGGGGGCTCCTACAATGAGCAGTTCTTC. It specifies CASSQQTGGSYNEQFF.

For the CDR3, the DNA is TGTGCCAGTAGTGAGGGGCCTCAGCCCCAGCATTTT. It yields the protein CASSEGPQPQHF. This chain uses TRBV19 with TRBJ1-5; possibly TRBD1 for D (5 bases). Trimming took off 5 bases at V and 6 bases at J, with 8 bases between the two ends. Germline V gene lookup returns CDR1 LNHDA and CDR2 SQIVND (reference sequence). The CDR3 spans 12 residues.

The chain carries TRBV28 and TRBJ1-1, with no clear D. The CDR3 loop spans 13 amino acids. Trimming pared 6 bases from V and 4 bases from J, leaving 12 bases between. Germline CDR1 reads MDHEN; CDR2 reads SYDVKM. CDR3 sequence: CASSLTPLTEAFF. CDR3 in DNA: TGTGCCAGCAGCCTCACCCCCCTCACTGAAGCTTTCTTT. The full variable domain, with the rest looked up from reference TRBV28 and TRBJ1-1, is DVKVTQSSRYLVKRTGEKVFLECVQDMDHENMFWYRQDPGLGLRLIYFSYDVKMKEKGDIPEGYSVSREKKERFSLILESASTNQTSMYLCASSLTPLTEAFFGQGTRLTVV.

This clone has just one count. This rearrangement joins TRBV3-1 (or the pseudogene TRBV3-2) to TRBJ2-1; 8 nucleotides match TRBD1. The germline gives CDR1 LGHDT, CDR2 YNNKEL (reference sequence). The CDR3 length is 14 residues. The V segment lost 3 bases and the J segment 8 bases; nucleotides outside the gene matches: 6. DNA for the CDR3: TGTGCCAGCAGCCAGGGGACAGGTCACGATGAGCAGTTCTTC. The encoded protein is CASSQGTGHDEQFF.

The rearrangement joins TRBV25-1 to TRBJ2-1, with D possibly TRBD2 on 5 matching bases. From germline, CDR1 is MGHDK and CDR2 SYGVNS. Trimming removed 2 bases at V and 9 bases at J, with 11 bases between. CDR3 length equals 13 residues. For the CDR3, the DNA is TGTGCCAGCAGTGAAGGGTGGGCGGGTGAGCAGTTCTTC. Its protein is CASSEGWAGEQFF.

The rearrangement uses TRBV12-1 and TRBJ2-5; TRBD2, the D gene given by the table, was not confirmed from the DNA. TRBV12-1 is assigned pseudogene status. This CDR3 has 17 amino acids. Here the CDR3 reads CASSLDGAGGQEETQYF. The CDR3 DNA follows: TGTGCCAGCAGCTTAGATGGGGCGGGGGGGCAAGAAGAGACCCAGTACTTC.

The chain combines TRBV7-9 with TRBJ2-2; D is unresolved. Trimming stripped 5 bases from V and 4 bases from J, with 17 bases between. This CDR3 region has 16 residues. Germline V CDR1 and CDR2: SEHNR, FQNEAQ (reference sequence). The CDR3 nucleotides are TGTGCCAGCAGCCCCCACCGGACGGGCTTCACCGGGGAGCTGTTTTTT. Protein sequence: CASSPHRTGFTGELFF.

The J gene is TRBJ1-4, the V gene TRBV3-1 (or the pseudogene TRBV3-2), with D maybe TRBD1 (5 bases). The germline CDR1 and CDR2 sequences are LGHDT and YNNKEL (reference sequence). Between the trimmed V and J ends, which lost 5 bases and 8 bases, there was a span of 15 bases. This CDR3 is built from 14 residues. The DNA of the CDR3 is TGTGCCAGCAGCTTCGACACGGGGGTGGAAAAACTGTTTTTT. Its translation: CASSFDTGVEKLFF.

This clone came up once. The V and J genes are TRBV7-2 and TRBJ2-3; 11 nucleotides agree with TRBD2. The CDR3 extends over 15 amino acids. V gave up 4 bases and J gave up 4 bases; unmatched junction bases: 4. Per germline, CDR1 SGHTA and CDR2 FQGNSA. The CDR3 DNA sequence: TGTGCCAGCAGCTCCTATAGCGGGGGGGCAGATACGCAGTATTTT. It encodes CASSSYSGGADTQYF.

The chain has TRBV7-8 and TRBJ1-2; 7 bases align to TRBD1. V lost 3 bases and J lost 0; bases outside the gene matches: 13. Germline CDR1 SGHVS, CDR2 FQNEAQ. CDR3 length: 18 amino acids. The CDR3 loop is CASSLRGRPDSANYGYTF. For the CDR3, the DNA is TGTGCCAGCAGCTTGAGGGGGCGGCCCGACTCTGCTAACTATGGCTACACCTTC.

The rearrangement joins TRBV6-5 to TRBJ2-3; 10 positions match TRBD2. The ends lost 6 bases at V and 4 bases at J; junction bases unmatched: 7. Germline assignment: CDR1 MNHEY and CDR2 SVGAGI. CDR3 length: 15 residues. CDR3 amino acids: CASRERGGRADTQYF. For the CDR3, the DNA is TGTGCCAGCAGAGAGCGGGGGGGCAGGGCAGATACGCAGTATTTT.